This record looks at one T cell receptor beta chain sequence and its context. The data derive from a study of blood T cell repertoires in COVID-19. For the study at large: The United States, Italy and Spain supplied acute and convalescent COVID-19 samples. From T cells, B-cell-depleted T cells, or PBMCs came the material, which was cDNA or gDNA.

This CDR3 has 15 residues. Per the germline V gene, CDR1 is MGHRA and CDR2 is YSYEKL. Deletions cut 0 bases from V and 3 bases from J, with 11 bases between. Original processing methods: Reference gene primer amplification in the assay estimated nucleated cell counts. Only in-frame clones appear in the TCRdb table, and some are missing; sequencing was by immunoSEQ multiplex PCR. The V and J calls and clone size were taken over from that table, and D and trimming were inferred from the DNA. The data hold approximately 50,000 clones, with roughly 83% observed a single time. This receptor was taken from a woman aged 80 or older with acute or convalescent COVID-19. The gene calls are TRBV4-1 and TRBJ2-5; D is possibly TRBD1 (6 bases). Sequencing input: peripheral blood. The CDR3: CASSQDRAGEETQYF. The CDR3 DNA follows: TGCGCCAGCAGCCAAGATCGGGCAGGGGAAGAGACCCAGTACTTC.